This TCR beta chain appears in the sequencing data of a study of human T cells and chemical hapten exposure. About the research overall: Variability of per-sample TCR yields stemmed mainly from small differences in pooled library volume.

V dropped 4 bases and J dropped 1 base, with 12 bases sitting between them. This CDR3 contains 15 residues. CDR1 and CDR2 from the germline V gene are MDHEN and SYDVKM. TCRdb called the RACE reads again in MiXCR, with one record for every CDR3 protein. The sample lists some 38,000 distinct CDR3 sequences, about 7.6% seen once, with over 1% in the top ten. Time point reported: pre-sensitization, week 0. Specified treatment: therapeutic diphenylcyclopropenone sensitization with weekly scalp DPC. Sequencing used whole blood, obtained in connection with sensitization to the hapten diphenylcyclopropenone (DPC). The rearrangement uses TRBV28 and TRBJ2-3; weak D call: TRBD2 (6 bases). This TCR was recovered from a woman in her forties or fifties with alopecia areata. Some clones in this sample may be carry-over from other donors' samples. CDR3 DNA sequence: TGTGCCAGCAGTTCAATAGCGGAACGCACAGATACGCAGTATTTT. It is translated as CASSSIAERTDTQYF.